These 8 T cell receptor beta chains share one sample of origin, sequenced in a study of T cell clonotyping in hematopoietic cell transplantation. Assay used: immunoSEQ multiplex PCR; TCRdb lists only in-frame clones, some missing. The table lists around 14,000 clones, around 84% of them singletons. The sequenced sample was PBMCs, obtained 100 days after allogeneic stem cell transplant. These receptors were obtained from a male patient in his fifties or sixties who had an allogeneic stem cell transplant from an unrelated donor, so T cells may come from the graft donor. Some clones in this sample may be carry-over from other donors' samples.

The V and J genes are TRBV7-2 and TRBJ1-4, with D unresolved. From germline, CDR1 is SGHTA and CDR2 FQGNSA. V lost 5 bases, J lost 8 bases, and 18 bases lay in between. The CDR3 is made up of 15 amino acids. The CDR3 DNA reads TGTGCCAGCAGCCAAGGGCCCTCCGGTAGGGAAAAACTGTTTTTT. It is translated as CASSQGPSGREKLFF.

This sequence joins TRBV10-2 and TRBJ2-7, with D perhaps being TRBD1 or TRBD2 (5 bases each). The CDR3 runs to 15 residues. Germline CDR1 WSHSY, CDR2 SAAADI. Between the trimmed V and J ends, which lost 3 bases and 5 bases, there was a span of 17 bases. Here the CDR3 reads CASSEEGRVIDEQYF. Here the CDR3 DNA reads TGCGCCAGCAGTGAAGAGGGCAGGGTAATCGACGAGCAGTACTTC.

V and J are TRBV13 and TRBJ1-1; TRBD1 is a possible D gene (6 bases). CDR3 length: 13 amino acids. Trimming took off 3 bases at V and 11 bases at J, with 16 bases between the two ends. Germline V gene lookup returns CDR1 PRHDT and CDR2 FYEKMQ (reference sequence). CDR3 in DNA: TGTGCCAGCAGCTTGGGGGGGGCTATCGTGGCTTTCTTT. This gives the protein CASSLGGAIVAFF.

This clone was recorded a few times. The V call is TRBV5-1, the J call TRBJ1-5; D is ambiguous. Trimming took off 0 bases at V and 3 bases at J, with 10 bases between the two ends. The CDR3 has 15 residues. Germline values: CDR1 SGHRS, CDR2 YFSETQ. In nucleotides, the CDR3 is TGCGCCAGCAGCTTGGCGGGTACCGCCAATCAGCCCCAGCATTTT. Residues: CASSLAGTANQPQHF.

CDR3 coding DNA: TGTGCCAGCAGTCCGCTTGGGGATACGCAGTATTTT. Encoded protein: CASSPLGDTQYF. The chain uses TRBV6-5 and TRBJ2-3; D gene uncertain. CDR3 length: 12 amino acids. The V and J ends lost 5 bases and 6 bases respectively, with 9 bases between them. The V gene's germline CDR1 is MNHEY and CDR2 SVGAGI.

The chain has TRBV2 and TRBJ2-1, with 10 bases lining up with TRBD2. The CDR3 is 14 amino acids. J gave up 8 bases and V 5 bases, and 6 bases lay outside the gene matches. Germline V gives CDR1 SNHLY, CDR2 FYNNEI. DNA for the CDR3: TGTGCCAGCAGTCTGTTAGCGGGAGGCGATGAGCAGTTCTTC. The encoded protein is CASSLLAGGDEQFF.

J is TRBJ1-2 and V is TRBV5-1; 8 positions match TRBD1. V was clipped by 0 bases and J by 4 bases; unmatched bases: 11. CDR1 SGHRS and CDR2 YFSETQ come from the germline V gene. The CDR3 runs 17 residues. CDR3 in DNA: TGCGCCAGCAGCTTGGCCGCGGGGGACAGGAGCTCCTATGGCTACACCTTC. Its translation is CASSLAAGDRSSYGYTF.

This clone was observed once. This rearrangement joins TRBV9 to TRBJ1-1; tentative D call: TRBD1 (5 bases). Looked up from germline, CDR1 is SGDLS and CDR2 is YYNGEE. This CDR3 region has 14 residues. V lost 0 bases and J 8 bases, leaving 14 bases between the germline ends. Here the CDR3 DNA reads TGTGCCAGCAGCGTAGTGGCCCACCAGGGAGAAGCTTTCTTT. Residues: CASSVVAHQGEAFF.